This TCR beta chain was found in a study of blood T cell repertoires in COVID-19. Overall study: Specimens from acute and convalescent COVID-19 originated in the United States, Italy and Spain.

The CDR3 totals 17 residues. Under the authors' procedure: Nucleated cell counts were estimated from reference gene primer amplification. Clones were read by immunoSEQ multiplex PCR, and TCRdb kept only the in-frame ones, dropping some. V and J calls and clone size follow that table, whereas D and trimming were derived from the DNA. Of about 80,000 clones listed, roughly 82% were seen once; the top ten hold about 12%. V and J are TRBV12-1 and TRBJ2-2; the listed D gene, TRBD2, was not tested against the DNA. TRBV12-1 counts as a pseudogene. Material for sequencing was peripheral blood. This TCR derives from a man older than 75 with acute or convalescent COVID-19. CDR3 region: CASSFVGGMKKTGELFF. CDR3 in DNA: TGTGCCAGCAGCTTTGTGGGGGGTATGAAAAAAACCGGGGAGCTGTTTTTT.